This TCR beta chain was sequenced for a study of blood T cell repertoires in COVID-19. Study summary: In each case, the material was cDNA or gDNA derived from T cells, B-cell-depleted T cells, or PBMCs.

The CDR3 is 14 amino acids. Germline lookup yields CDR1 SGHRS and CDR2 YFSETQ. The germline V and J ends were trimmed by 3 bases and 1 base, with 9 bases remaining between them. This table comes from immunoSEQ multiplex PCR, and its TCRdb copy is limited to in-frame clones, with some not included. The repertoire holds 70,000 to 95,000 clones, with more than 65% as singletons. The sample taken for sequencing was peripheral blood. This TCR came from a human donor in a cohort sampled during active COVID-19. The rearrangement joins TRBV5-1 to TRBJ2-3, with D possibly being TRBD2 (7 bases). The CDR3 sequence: CASSSGGRTDTQYF. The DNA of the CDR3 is TGCGCCAGCAGCTCGGGGGGCCGCACAGATACGCAGTATTTT. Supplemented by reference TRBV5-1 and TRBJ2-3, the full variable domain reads KAGVTQTPRYLIKTRGQQVTLSCSPISGHRSVSWYQQTPGQGLQFLFEYFSETQRNKGNFPGRFSGRQFSNSRSEMNVSTLELGDSALYLCASSSGGRTDTQYFGPGTRLTVL.